The rows below give T cell receptor beta chains drawn from one sample of a study of T cell repertoires in cytomegalovirus infection. Via MiXCR, TCRdb re-called the reads, giving one row per CDR3 protein. In the table there are under 200,000 distinct CDR3 sequences, 8.5% to 10% of which are singletons. Sequencing used PBMCs. The receptors here all came from a human donor in good health (CMV status not recorded). Some clones in this sample may be carry-over from other donors' samples. Both conserved end residues are part of each CDR3. D genes are given only for firm matches. Clone size, where shown, is once, few, many, or a class for clones that have expanded.

many,TRBV7-9,.,TRBJ1-2,TGTGCCAGCAGCTTCTATGGAATCGGGCCGCCTGCGGACGGCTACACCTTC,CASSFYGIGPPADGYTF
many,TRBV20-1,.,TRBJ1-1,TGCAGTGCTAGATACGCCGTTACGAACACTGAAGCTTTCTTT,CSARYAVTNTEAFF
few,TRBV2,.,TRBJ1-4,TGTGCCAGCAGGAAGACTTGGGGCAATGAAAAACTGTTTTTT,CASRKTWGNEKLFF
many,TRBV7-2,TRBD1,TRBJ1-1,TGTGCCAGCAGCTCACGATCGACAGGGGTGGCTTTCTTT,CASSSRSTGVAFF
few,TRBV7-2,.,TRBJ2-1,TGTGCCAGCGGTTCCGGGACCCTGAGCAATGAGCAGTTCTTC,CASGSGTLSNEQFF
few,TRBV6-2/TRBV6-3,TRBD1,TRBJ2-3,TGTGCCAGTAGCTTACAGGGGCCGGTCACAGATACGCAGTATTTT,CASSLQGPVTDTQYF
many,TRBV28,.,TRBJ1-5,TGTGCCAGCAGTGAACCGGGAAAGAAAGATCAGCCCCAGCATTTT,CASSEPGKKDQPQHF
.,TRBV6-6,TRBD1,TRBJ1-5,TGTGCCAGCACCACCGACAGTAGGGGGCTTGGTCAGCCCCAGCATTTT,CASTTDSRGLGQPQHF
.,TRBV9,.,TRBJ1-1,TGTGCCAGCAGCGTTTCCACCATGAACACTGAAGCTTTCTTT,CASSVSTMNTEAFF
many,TRBV6-6,.,TRBJ2-6,TGTGCCAGCAGTTACTCGGAAGGGGCTGGGGCCAACGTCCTGACTTTC,CASSYSEGAGANVLTF
.,TRBV6-6,.,TRBJ1-6,TGTGCCAGCAGTTACTCGTCCCGGGCAGCACTTAATTCACCCCTCCACTTT,CASSYSSRAALNSPLHF
few,TRBV2,.,TRBJ1-1,TGTGCCAGCAGTGTACATTCCTTGAGGGACACTGAAGCTTTCTTT,CASSVHSLRDTEAFF
few,TRBV28,.,TRBJ1-5,TGTGCCAGCAGTACGAGGAGGGGGGGAAACAATCAGCCCCAGCATTTT,CASSTRRGGNNQPQHF
few,TRBV5-6,.,TRBJ1-4,TGTGCCAGCTCCATTCTGGGGCCGAGGGAAAAACTGTTTTTT,CASSILGPREKLFF
few,TRBV30,.,TRBJ1-1,TGTGCCTGGAAGCTGAACACTGAAGCTTTCTTT,CAWKLNTEAFF
few,TRBV19,TRBD2,TRBJ2-1,TGTGCCAGTAGTATGGCTAGCGGGATGCGGGAGTTCTTC,CASSMASGMREFF
once,TRBV5-1,.,TRBJ2-7,TGCGCCAGCAGCTTGGTTTGGGTTGGCGACGAGCAGTACTTC,CASSLVWVGDEQYF
many,TRBV7-8,.,TRBJ2-7,TGTGCCAGCAGCTTAGCGTCCAGGATTGACTACGAGCAGTACTTC,CASSLASRIDYEQYF
few,TRBV28,.,TRBJ1-1,TGTGCCAGCAGTCCAGTCGATAACCACCTGAACACTGAAGCTTTCTTT,CASSPVDNHLNTEAFF
.,TRBV9,TRBD1,TRBJ2-7,TGTGCCAGCAGCGTAGAAGGGACAGGGAAATACGAGCAGTACTTC,CASSVEGTGKYEQYF
many,TRBV7-9,TRBD2,TRBJ2-1,TGTGCCAGCAAGGAGGGGAGCGGGAGCGATGAGCAGTTCTTC,CASKEGSGSDEQFF
many,TRBV7-2,.,TRBJ1-2,TGTGCCAGCAGCTTAGGAACCAGGGGTTATGGCTACACCTTC,CASSLGTRGYGYTF
.,TRBV10-3,TRBD2,TRBJ2-1,TGTGCCATCAGTGACTCAGGCGGGGGGGCCTACAATGAGCAGTTCTTC,CAISDSGGGAYNEQFF
.,TRBV27,.,TRBJ2-1,TGTGCCAGCAGCCCTCAGGGTGCTGAGCAGTTCTTC,CASSPQGAEQFF
many,TRBV7-2,TRBD1,TRBJ2-2,TGTGCCAGCAGCCCGACACAGGGGTCCGGGGAGCTGTTTTTT,CASSPTQGSGELFF
.,TRBV27,TRBD1,TRBJ1-1,TGTGCCAGCAAAGAGTTCGACAGGGGGACGACTGAAGCTTTCTTT,CASKEFDRGTTEAFF
.,TRBV15,TRBD1,TRBJ2-7,TGTGCCACCAGCAGACCAGGGACAGGGATCTACGAGCAGTACTTC,CATSRPGTGIYEQYF
many,TRBV6-2/TRBV6-3,TRBD1,TRBJ1-5,TGTGCCACGTCTTCCGACAGGGAGCCTAATCAGCCCCAGCATTTT,CATSSDREPNQPQHF
.,TRBV30,TRBD1,TRBJ1-5,TGTGCCTGGGGGACAGGGCTGCATCAGCCCCAGCATTTT,CAWGTGLHQPQHF
many,TRBV7-2,.,TRBJ2-5,TGTGCCAGCAGCTTTCCGGTGGGGACCCAGTACTTC,CASSFPVGTQYF
.,TRBV28,TRBD2,TRBJ2-1,TGTGCCAGCAGCCCCCGACTAGCGGGGTCGTACAATGAGCAGTTCTTC,CASSPRLAGSYNEQFF
many,TRBV7-2,TRBD1,TRBJ1-4,TGTGCCAGCAGCAGAGGACAGGGGAGTAGTCAAAAACTGTTTTTT,CASSRGQGSSQKLFF
.,TRBV5-1,.,TRBJ2-7,TGCGCCAGCAGCCCCGCCGACAGGTTTGGAGAGCAGTACTTC,CASSPADRFGEQYF
.,TRBV3-1,.,TRBJ2-7,TGTGCCAGCAGCCAAGTGGCCTCAGGGATTTACGAGCAGTACTTC,CASSQVASGIYEQYF
many,TRBV7-2,TRBD1,TRBJ1-5,TGTGCCAGCAGCCCTGGGACAGGGGGCGAGCAGCCCCAGCATTTT,CASSPGTGGEQPQHF
few,TRBV4-2,.,TRBJ1-5,TGTGCCAGCAGCCAAGAAGGACAGTCTAATCAGCCCCAGCATTTT,CASSQEGQSNQPQHF
few,TRBV20-1,.,TRBJ1-5,TGCAGTGCCACCAAGGATAGGAGTAGTCAGCCCCAGCATTTT,CSATKDRSSQPQHF
many,TRBV7-2,.,TRBJ2-3,TGTGCCAGCAGCTCAAGGGGCACAGATACGCAGTATTTT,CASSSRGTDTQYF
.,TRBV20-1,.,TRBJ1-6,TGCAGTGCTAGACCCCGGACCTATTCACCCCTCCACTTT,CSARPRTYSPLHF
many,TRBV7-6,.,TRBJ1-1,TGTGCCAGCAGCTTAAATAGGGCTAATCCAGGGCAGGGAGTAATGGCTTTCTTT,CASSLNRANPGQGVMAFF
once,TRBV28,TRBD2,TRBJ2-7,TGTGCCAGCACCTTAGCGGGGGGATCCTACAATGAGCAGTACTTC,CASTLAGGSYNEQYF
many,TRBV20-1,.,TRBJ2-7,TGCAGTGCTAGGCGGCCCCTAGGGACCGTGATGGCCTACGAGCAGTACTTC,CSARRPLGTVMAYEQYF
many,TRBV7-8,TRBD1,TRBJ1-2,TGTGCCAGCAGCTTAGAGGCAGGGGGCTTTGGCTACACCTTC,CASSLEAGGFGYTF
few,TRBV9,TRBD2,TRBJ2-3,TGTGCCAGCGGTGCAACGGGACTAGCGGTCACAGATACGCAGTATTTT,CASGATGLAVTDTQYF
few,TRBV20-1,.,TRBJ1-2,TGCAGTGCTAGGGCACCACTTGACTATGGCTACACCTTC,CSARAPLDYGYTF
few,TRBV10-3,.,TRBJ1-5,TGTGCCATCAGTGAGTCTAAAGGGGGGCAGCCCCAGCATTTT,CAISESKGGQPQHF
.,TRBV6-2/TRBV6-3,TRBD2,TRBJ2-5,TGTGCCAGCAGAATTGCTAGCGGAGAGACCCAGTACTTC,CASRIASGETQYF
.,TRBV7-8,TRBD2,TRBJ2-7,TGTGCCAGCTTTCTCGGGGGTAGCGGGGGGACCTACGAGCAGTACTTC,CASFLGGSGGTYEQYF
many,TRBV11-2,.,TRBJ1-4,TGTGCCAGCAGCGGTCGCAATGAAAAACTGTTTTTT,CASSGRNEKLFF
many,TRBV18,TRBD2,TRBJ2-1,TGTGCCAGCTCACTTCGGACTAGCGGGGGCTACAATGAGCAGTTCTTC,CASSLRTSGGYNEQFF
many,TRBV12-3/TRBV12-4,TRBD1,TRBJ1-3,TGTGCCAGCAGCCCCGACAGGGTTTCTGGAAACACCATATATTTT,CASSPDRVSGNTIYF
.,TRBV28,.,TRBJ2-3,TGTGCCAGCAGCCTCGGGGGACCAAGAGGGAAGTATTTT,CASSLGGPRGKYF